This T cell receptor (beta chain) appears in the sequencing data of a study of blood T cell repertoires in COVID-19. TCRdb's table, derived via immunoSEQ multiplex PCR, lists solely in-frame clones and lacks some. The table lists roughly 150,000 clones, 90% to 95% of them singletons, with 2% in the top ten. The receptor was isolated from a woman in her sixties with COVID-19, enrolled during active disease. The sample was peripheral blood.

The CDR3 sequence is CASSSSAGRKVMNTEAFF. Here the CDR3 DNA reads TGTGCCAGTAGTTCCAGTGCTGGGAGAAAAGTCATGAACACTGAAGCTTTCTTT. The rearrangement joins TRBV19 to TRBJ1-1; D unresolved. V shed 5 bases and J shed 0 bases, with 22 bases lying between them. Looked up from germline, CDR1 is LNHDA and CDR2 is SQIVND (reference sequence). This CDR3 is built from 18 residues.